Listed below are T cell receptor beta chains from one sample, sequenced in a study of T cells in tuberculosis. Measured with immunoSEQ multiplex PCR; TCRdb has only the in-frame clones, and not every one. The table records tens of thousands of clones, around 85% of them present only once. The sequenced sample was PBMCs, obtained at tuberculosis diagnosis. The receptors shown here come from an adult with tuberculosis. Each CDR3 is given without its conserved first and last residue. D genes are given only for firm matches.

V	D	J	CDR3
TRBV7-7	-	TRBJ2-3	ASSLGPTRGYDTQY
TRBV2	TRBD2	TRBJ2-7	ASTGRGGRDDEQY
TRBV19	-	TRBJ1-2	ASSIPPFYGYT
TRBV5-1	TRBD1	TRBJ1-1	ASSRGTGAPNTEAF
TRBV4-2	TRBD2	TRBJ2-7	ASSPLGAGAFYEQY
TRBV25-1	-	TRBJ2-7	ASSESKFGGYEQY
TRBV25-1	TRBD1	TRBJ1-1	ASSVTGGNTEAF
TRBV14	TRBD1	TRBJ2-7	ASSQDLIGQGYDEQY
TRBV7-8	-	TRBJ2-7	ASSLSRVDHEQY
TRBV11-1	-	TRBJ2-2	ASSQDMNTGELF
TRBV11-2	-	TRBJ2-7	ASSQRAAYEQY
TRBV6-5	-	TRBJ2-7	ASSYSDRRVDEQY
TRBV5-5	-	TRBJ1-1	ASSRADDTEAF
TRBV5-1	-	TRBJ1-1	ASSFQQGETEAF
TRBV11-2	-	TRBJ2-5	ASSFQYQETQY
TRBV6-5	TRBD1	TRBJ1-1	ASSPRDRGLEAF
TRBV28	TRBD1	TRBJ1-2	ASRDTGETYGYT
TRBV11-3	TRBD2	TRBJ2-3	ASSLGSGSHRDTQY
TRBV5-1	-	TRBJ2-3	ASSLGQGGDTQY
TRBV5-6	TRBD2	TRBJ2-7	ASSAPLSGRGVGEQY
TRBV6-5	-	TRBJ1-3	ASSSLRSGNTIY
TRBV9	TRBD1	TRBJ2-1	ASSPMGWDRGVAGHNEQF
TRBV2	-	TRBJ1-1	ASSEAGAGTEAF
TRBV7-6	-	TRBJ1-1	ASSPGRDETF
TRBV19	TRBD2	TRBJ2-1	ASSMEILGGGYNEQF
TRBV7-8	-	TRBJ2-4	ASSNLYQNIQY
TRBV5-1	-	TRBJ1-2	ASSPEDYGYT
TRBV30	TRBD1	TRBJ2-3	AWDRVSDTQY
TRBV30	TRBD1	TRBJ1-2	AGGGTDFVYGYT